The text below deals with one T cell receptor (beta chain). Its antigen has not been determined. Base qualities are not at hand, and no much larger clone is one base apart. Patients with a history of autoimmune disease or receiving systemic immunosuppression were excluded from the trial. Peripheral blood for TCR sequencing was collected from all dose cohorts at baseline, on cycle 4 day 1, and on cycle 7 day 1. The samples were drawn from a first-in-human, open-label, multicenter phase I dose-escalation trial of ivuxolimab. Adults with locally advanced or metastatic melanoma, renal cell carcinoma, hepatocellular carcinoma or head and neck squamous cell carcinoma were enrolled in the trial. CD4+ and CD8+ T cells were sorted separately from peripheral blood before TCR sequencing. The data belong to a study of OX40 agonist ivuxolimab in advanced cancers. About the full investigation: Ivuxolimab was an agonistic, fully human IgG2 monoclonal antibody directed against OX40 (CD134), a costimulatory receptor. Intravenous ivuxolimab was administered to patients every 2 weeks at six dose levels: 0.01, 0.1, 0.3, 1.5, 3 and 10 mg/kg. Among the roughly 54 dose-escalation patients, around 20 had hepatocellular carcinoma, around 15 melanoma, 9 renal cell carcinoma and 9 head and neck cancer. The dose-escalation cohort was around 84% male with a mean age of 60 years, ranging from roughly 20 to 80. Patients were allowed to have had prior anti-PD-1, anti-PD-L1 or anti-CTLA-4 therapy, and 40% of the dose-escalation patients had previously received checkpoint inhibitors. Partial responses occurred in three dose-escalation patients: two with cutaneous melanoma and one with hepatocellular carcinoma. The purpose of peripheral TCRbeta sequencing was to test whether ivuxolimab changed TCR sequence diversity and led to clonal T-cell expansion. The paper reports the monotherapy dose-escalation portion (N ≈ 50 patients) of the phase I ivuxolimab trial. Overall results and qualifications from the work: After ivuxolimab, expanded clones were on average more numerous among CD8+ T cells than among CD4+ T cells. In partial responders in the 0.1-3.0 mg/kg groups, normalized peripheral clonal expansion was found to be among the lowest, especially among CD8+ T cells. Low levels of normalized T-cell clonal expansion were also seen in some nonresponding patients. The antigen specificity of the peripheral T cells that underwent clonal expansion was not determined. At doses from 0.1 to 3.0 mg/kg, clonal expansion was seen in both CD4+ and CD8+ blood T cells between baseline and week 6.

Genomic DNA was isolated from the sorted cells so that the TCRbeta CDR3 region could be sequenced. The immunoSEQ Assay was used for sequencing of TCRbeta CDR3 regions. TCRdb re-hosts the immuneACCESS table, in-frame sequences only. Its copies lack some clones; in the studies checked, an unresolved V gene accounts for under half of them, and the cause for the rest is not known. For this sample the table gives about 81,000 clones, of which approximately 85% were detected only once. The biggest ten clones account for approximately 0.22% of the sample. The receptor was derived from an adult with an advanced solid tumor such as melanoma, head and neck, liver or kidney cancer. The sequencing here drew on CD4+ or CD8+ T cells sorted from blood, taken in a trial of the OX40 agonist ivuxolimab.

The CDR3 amino acid sequence is: CASSLDRVGETQYF. The DNA sequence is given as TGCGCCAGCAGCTTGGATAGGGTTGGAGAGACCCAGTACTTC. The V and J segments used are TRBV5-1 and TRBJ2-5; no D gene call is confident. The germline V gene provides CDR1 SGHRS and CDR2 YFSETQ. V and J lose 0 bases and 4 bases, and a span of 10 bases separates them. Including cysteine and phenylalanine, the CDR3 has 14 amino acids. Only CDR3 DNA remains: 42 bases, in frame from the first base.